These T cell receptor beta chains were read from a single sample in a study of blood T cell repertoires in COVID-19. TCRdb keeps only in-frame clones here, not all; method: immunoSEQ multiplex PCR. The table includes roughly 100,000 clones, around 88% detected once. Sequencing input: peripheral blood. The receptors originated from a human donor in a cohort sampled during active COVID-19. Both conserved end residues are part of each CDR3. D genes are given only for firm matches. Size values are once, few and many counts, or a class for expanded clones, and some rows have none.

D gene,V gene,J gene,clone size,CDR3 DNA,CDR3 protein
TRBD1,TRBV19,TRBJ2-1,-,TGTGCCAGTAGTATAGTCCTACTGCGACAGGGGATGTACAATGAGCAGTTCTTC,CASSIVLLRQGMYNEQFF
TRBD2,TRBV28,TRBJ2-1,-,TGTGCCAGCAGTCCTAATATGGGGCGGGAGGCCGAGGATGAGCAGTTCTTC,CASSPNMGREAEDEQFF
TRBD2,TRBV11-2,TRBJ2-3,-,TGTGCCAGCAGGCTCTGGGGGGGGTCCACAGATACGCAGTATTTT,CASRLWGGSTDTQYF
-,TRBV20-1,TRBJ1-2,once,TGCAGTGCTACCATAGACATCGGCTACACCTTC,CSATIDIGYTF
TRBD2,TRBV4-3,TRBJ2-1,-,TGCGCCAGCAGCCGTCGGCGGGGGGATGAGCAGTTCTTC,CASSRRRGDEQFF
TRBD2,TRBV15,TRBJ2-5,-,TGTGCCACCAGCAGAGATCGGGGGGGAGAGACCCAGTACTTC,CATSRDRGGETQYF
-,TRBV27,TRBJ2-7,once,TGTGCCAGCAGTTTAGAATCCGGACAGACCCACGAGCAGTACTTC,CASSLESGQTHEQYF
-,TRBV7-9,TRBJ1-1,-,TGTGCCAGCAGCTCCTCCCAGTCCATGAACACTGAAGCTTTCTTT,CASSSSQSMNTEAFF
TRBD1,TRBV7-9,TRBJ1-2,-,TGTGCCAGCAGCTTAGCTCGACAGGGGGCGGATGGCTACACCTTC,CASSLARQGADGYTF
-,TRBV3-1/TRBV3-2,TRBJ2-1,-,TGTGCCAGCAGCCTACGCGAATCCTACAATGAGCAGTTCTTC,CASSLRESYNEQFF
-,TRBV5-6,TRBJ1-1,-,TGTGCCAGCAGCTTGGCCCTCCAGATGAGGCCCGGGACTGAAGCTTTCTTT,CASSLALQMRPGTEAFF
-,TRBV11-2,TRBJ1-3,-,TGTGCCAGCAAATTCCAGGGTCTTGGAAACACCATATATTTT,CASKFQGLGNTIYF
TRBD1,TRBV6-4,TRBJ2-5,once,TGTGCCAGCAGGAACACCCAGGGACAGGGGTCGGGAGAGACCCAGTACTTC,CASRNTQGQGSGETQYF
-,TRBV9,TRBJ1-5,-,TGTGCCAGCGGGCAGGTAAATCAGCCCCAGCATTTT,CASGQVNQPQHF
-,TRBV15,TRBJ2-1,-,TGTGCCACCAGGGTGGGGGCTCCCTCCTACAATGAGCAGTTCTTC,CATRVGAPSYNEQFF
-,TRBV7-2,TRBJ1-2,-,TGTGCCAGCAGCTCAAAAGGTGGACAACCGGCTTTCACCTTC,CASSSKGGQPAFTF
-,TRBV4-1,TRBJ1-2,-,TGCGCCAGCAGCCCCTATCAAGAGAACTATGGCTACACCTTC,CASSPYQENYGYTF
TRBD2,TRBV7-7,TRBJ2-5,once,TGTGCTAGCAGCTTTCCCCCGGGGCGGGGGGGCACAGAGACCCAGTACTTC,CASSFPPGRGGTETQYF
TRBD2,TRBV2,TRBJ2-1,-,TGTGCCAGCAGCCGTCCGGGACTAGCGGGAGTGTCTGAGCAGTTCTTC,CASSRPGLAGVSEQFF
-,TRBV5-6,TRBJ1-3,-,TGTGCCAGCAGCCGCGGACAGATCTCTGGAAACACCATATATTTT,CASSRGQISGNTIYF
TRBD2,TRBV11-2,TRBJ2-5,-,TGTGCCAGCAGCTTAGCGGCTAGCGGGGGAGAAGAGACCCAGTACTTC,CASSLAASGGEETQYF
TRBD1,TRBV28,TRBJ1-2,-,TGTGCCAGCAGTTTATCCGGGACAGAACCCTATGTAACCTTC,CASSLSGTEPYVTF
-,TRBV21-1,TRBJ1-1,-,TGTGCCCTCGGAACCGGGACAGGGGGGACTGAAGCTTTCTTT,CALGTGTGGTEAFF
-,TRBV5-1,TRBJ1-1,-,TGCGCCAGCAGCTTGGAAGCGGGGTTTAGGGGAGCTTTCTTT,CASSLEAGFRGAFF
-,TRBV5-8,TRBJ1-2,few,TGTGCCAGCAGCGCCGTTTTACGAAGGGGCTATGGCTACACCTTC,CASSAVLRRGYGYTF
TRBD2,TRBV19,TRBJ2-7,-,TGTGCCAGTAGCGGAAAAGCGGGAGGGGTCTACGAGCAGTACTTC,CASSGKAGGVYEQYF
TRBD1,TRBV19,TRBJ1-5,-,TGTGCCAGTAGTATAGAGACAGGGAGACAGCCCCAGCATTTT,CASSIETGRQPQHF